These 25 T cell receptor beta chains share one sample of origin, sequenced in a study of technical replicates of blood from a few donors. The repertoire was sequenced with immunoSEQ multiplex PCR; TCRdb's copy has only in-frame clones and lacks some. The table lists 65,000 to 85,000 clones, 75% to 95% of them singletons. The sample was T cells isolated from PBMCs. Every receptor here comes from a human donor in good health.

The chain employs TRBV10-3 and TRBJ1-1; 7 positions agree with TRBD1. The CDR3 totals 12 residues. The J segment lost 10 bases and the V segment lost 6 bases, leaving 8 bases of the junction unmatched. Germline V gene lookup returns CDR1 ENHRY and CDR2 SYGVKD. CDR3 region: CAISPDRVGAFF. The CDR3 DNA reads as TGTGCCATCAGCCCCGACAGGGTTGGAGCTTTCTTT.

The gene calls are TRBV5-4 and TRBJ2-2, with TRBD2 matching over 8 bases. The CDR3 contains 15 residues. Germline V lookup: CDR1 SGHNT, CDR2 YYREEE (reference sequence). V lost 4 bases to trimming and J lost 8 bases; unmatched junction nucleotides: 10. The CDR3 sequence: CASSVRAGGRGELFF. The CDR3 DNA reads TGTGCCAGCAGCGTTCGCGCGGGAGGCCGGGGGGAGCTGTTTTTT. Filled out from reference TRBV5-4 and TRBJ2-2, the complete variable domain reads ETGVTQSPTHLIKTRGQQVTLRCSSQSGHNTVSWYQQALGQGPQFIFQYYREEENGRGNFPPRFSGLQFPNYSSELNVNALELDDSALYLCASSVRAGGRGELFFGEGSRLTVL.

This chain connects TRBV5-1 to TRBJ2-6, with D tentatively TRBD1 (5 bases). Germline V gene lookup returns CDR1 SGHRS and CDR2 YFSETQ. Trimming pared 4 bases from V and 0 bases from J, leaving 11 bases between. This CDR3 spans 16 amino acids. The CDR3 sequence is CASSPQTVSGANVLTF. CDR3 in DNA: TGCGCCAGCAGCCCCCAGACAGTCTCTGGGGCCAACGTCCTGACTTTC.

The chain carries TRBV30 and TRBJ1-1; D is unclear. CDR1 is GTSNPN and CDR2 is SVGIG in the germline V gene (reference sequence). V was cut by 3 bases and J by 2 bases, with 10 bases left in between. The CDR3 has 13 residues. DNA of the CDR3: TGTGCCTGGAGCACAGAACCCAACACTGAAGCTTTCTTT. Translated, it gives CAWSTEPNTEAFF.

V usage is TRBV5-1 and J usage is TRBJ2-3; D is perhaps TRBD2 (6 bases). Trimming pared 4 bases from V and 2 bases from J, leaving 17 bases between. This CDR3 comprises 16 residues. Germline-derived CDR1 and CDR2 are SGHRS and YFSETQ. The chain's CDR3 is CASSLGTRAFTDTQYF. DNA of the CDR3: TGCGCCAGCAGCCTCGGGACTCGCGCCTTCACAGATACGCAGTATTTT.

The CDR3 reads CASSNLRTGREKLFF. The CDR3 coding sequence is TGTGCCAGCAGTAATCTTCGGACAGGGAGGGAAAAACTGTTTTTT. The chain is built from TRBV28 and TRBJ1-4, with TRBD1 matching 8 bases. There are 15 residues in the CDR3. Germline V gives CDR1 MDHEN, CDR2 SYDVKM. J lost 8 bases, V lost 5 bases, and 10 bases had no gene match.

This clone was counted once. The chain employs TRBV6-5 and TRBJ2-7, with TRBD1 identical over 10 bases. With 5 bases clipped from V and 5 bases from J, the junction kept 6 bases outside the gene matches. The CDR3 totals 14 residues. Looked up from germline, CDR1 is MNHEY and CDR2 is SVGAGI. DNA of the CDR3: TGTGCCAGCAGTCACCGGGACAGGGGTGACGAGCAGTACTTC. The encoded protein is CASSHRDRGDEQYF.

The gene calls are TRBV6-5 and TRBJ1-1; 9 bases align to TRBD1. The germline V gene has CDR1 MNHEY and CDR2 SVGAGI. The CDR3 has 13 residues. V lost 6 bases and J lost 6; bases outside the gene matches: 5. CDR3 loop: CASSGQGMSEAFF. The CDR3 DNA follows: TGTGCCAGCAGCGGACAGGGGATGTCTGAAGCTTTCTTT.

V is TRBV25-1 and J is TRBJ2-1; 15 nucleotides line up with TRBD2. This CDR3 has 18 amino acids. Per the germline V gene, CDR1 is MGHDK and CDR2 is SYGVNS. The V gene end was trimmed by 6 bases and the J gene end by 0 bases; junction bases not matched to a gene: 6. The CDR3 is CASRGTSGRTSSYNEQFF. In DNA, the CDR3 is TGTGCCAGCAGAGGGACTAGCGGGAGGACCAGCTCCTACAATGAGCAGTTCTTC.

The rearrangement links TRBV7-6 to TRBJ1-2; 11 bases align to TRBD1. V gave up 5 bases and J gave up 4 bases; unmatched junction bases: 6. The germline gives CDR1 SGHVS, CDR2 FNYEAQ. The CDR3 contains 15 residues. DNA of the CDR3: TGTGCCAGCAGCCCTAAGGGACAGGGGGTCTATGGCTACACCTTC. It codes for CASSPKGQGVYGYTF.

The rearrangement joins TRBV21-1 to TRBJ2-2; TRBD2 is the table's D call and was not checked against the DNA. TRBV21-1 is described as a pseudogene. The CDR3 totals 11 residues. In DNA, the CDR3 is TGTGCCAGCGGGAGCCCCGGGGAGCTGTTTTTT. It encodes CASGSPGELFF.

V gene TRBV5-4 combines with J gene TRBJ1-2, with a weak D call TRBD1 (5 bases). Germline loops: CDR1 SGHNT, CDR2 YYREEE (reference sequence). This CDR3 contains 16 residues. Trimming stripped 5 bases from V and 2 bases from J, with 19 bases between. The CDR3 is CASSSPTRGVNYGYTF. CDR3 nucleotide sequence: TGTGCCAGCAGTTCACCCACCCGGGGGGTGAACTATGGCTACACCTTC. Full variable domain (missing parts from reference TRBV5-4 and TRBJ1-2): ETGVTQSPTHLIKTRGQQVTLRCSSQSGHNTVSWYQQALGQGPQFIFQYYREEENGRGNFPPRFSGLQFPNYSSELNVNALELDDSALYLCASSSPTRGVNYGYTFGSGTRLTVV.

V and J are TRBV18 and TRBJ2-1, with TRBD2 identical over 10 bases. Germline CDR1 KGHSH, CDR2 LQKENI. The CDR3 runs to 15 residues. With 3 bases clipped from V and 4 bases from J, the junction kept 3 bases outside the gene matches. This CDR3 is CASSPSGRDYNEQFF. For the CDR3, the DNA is TGTGCCAGCTCACCGAGCGGGAGGGATTACAATGAGCAGTTCTTC.

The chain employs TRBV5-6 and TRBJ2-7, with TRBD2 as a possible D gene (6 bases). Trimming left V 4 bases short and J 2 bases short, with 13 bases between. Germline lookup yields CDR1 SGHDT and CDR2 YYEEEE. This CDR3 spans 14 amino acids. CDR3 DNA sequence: TGTGCCAGCAGCGGCGGGGTCGAGGCCTACGAGCAGTACTTC. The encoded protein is CASSGGVEAYEQYF.

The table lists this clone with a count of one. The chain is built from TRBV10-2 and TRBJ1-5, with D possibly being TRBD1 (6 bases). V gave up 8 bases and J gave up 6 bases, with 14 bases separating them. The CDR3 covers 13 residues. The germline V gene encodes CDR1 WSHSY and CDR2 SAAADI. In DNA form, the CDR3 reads TGCGCCAGCGGAGTGGGGACAAGTCAGCCCCAGCATTTT. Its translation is CASGVGTSQPQHF.

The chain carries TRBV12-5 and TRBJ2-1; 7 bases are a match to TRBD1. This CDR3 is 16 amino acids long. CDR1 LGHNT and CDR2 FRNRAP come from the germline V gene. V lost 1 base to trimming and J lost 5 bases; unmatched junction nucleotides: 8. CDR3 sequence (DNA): TGTGCTAGTGGTTTGGCACGGGTCACAGGGGACAATGAGCAGTTCTTC. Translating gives CASGLARVTGDNEQFF.

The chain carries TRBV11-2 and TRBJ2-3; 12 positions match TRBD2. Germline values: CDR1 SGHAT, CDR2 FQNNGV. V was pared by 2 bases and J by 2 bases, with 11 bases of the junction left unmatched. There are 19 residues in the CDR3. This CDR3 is CASSLSIGGLAGNTDTQYF. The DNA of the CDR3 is TGTGCCAGCAGCTTAAGCATTGGCGGACTAGCGGGGAACACAGATACGCAGTATTTT.

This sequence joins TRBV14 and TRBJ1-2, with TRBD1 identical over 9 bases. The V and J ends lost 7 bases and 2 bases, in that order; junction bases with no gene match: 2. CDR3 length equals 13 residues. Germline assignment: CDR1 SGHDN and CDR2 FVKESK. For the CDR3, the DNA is TGTGCCAGCACCGGACAGGGGAACTATGGCTACACCTTC. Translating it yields CASTGQGNYGYTF.

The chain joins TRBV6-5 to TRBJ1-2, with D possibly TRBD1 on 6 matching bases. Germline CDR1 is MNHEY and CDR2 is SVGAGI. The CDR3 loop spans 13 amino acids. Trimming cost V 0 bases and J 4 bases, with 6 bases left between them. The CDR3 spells CASSYSTGYGYTF. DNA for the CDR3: TGTGCCAGCAGTTACTCGACAGGCTATGGCTACACCTTC.

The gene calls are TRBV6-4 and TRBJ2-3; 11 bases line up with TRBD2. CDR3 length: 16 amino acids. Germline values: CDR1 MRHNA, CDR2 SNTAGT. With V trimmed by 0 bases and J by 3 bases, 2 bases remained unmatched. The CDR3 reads CASSDSSGGGTDTQYF. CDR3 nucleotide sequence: TGTGCCAGCAGTGACTCTAGCGGGGGGGGAACAGATACGCAGTATTTT.

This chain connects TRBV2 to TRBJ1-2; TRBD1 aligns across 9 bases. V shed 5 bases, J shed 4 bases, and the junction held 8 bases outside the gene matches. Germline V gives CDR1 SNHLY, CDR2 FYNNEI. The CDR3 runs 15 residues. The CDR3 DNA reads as TGTGCCAGCAGTCTCAGCGGGACAGGGTCCTATGGCTACACCTTC. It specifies CASSLSGTGSYGYTF.

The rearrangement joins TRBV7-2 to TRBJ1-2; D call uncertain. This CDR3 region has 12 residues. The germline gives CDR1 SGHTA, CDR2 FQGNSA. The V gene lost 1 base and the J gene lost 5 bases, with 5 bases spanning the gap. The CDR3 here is CASSLGGYGYTF. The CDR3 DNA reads TGTGCCAGCAGCTTAGGAGGATATGGCTACACCTTC.

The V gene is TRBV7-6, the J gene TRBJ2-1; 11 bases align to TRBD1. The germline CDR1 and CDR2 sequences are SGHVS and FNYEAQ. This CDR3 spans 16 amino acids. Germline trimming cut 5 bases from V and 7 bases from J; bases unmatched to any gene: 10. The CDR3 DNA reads TGTGCCAGCAGCCCCTCGCTGGGACAGGGGGGGAATGAGCAGTTCTTC. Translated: CASSPSLGQGGNEQFF.

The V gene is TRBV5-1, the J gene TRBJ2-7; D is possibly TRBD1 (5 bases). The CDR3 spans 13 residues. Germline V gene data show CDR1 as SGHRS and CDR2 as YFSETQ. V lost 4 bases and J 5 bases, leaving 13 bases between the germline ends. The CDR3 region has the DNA TGCGCCAGCAGCGTCCCAGGGTGGGACGAGCAGTACTTC. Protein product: CASSVPGWDEQYF.

CDR3 loop: CASSRSGSTDEQYF. The CDR3 DNA follows: TGTGCCAGCAGCCGTAGCGGGAGTACGGACGAGCAGTACTTC. J is TRBJ2-7 and V is TRBV6-5, with 9 nucleotides matching TRBD2. Trimming cost V 6 bases and J 5 bases; bases outside gene matches: 8. This CDR3 has 14 amino acids. Looked up from germline, CDR1 is MNHEY and CDR2 is SVGAGI.